Listed below are T cell receptor beta chains from one sample, sequenced in a study of OX40 agonist ivuxolimab in advanced cancers. Some clones are missing from TCRdb's copy, which holds only in-frame ones; the method was immunoSEQ multiplex PCR. The sample lists about 69,000 clones; approximately 80% were seen once. This specimen consisted of CD4+ or CD8+ T cells sorted from blood, obtained in a trial of the OX40 agonist ivuxolimab. These receptors were collected from an adult with an advanced solid tumor such as melanoma, head and neck, liver or kidney cancer. CDR3s include the opening cysteine and the closing phenylalanine or tryptophan. The order of the fields is clone size, D gene, J gene, V gene, CDR3 protein, CDR3 DNA. A D gene is named only where the DNA matches it firmly. Rows give clone size only sometimes, using once, few, many, or a class for an expanded clone.

>.|.|TRBJ2-7|TRBV10-3
CAIRDRGLGEQYF
TGTGCCATCAGAGACCGGGGATTGGGGGAGCAGTACTTC
>.|.|TRBJ2-5|TRBV29-1
CSVWGEMETQYF
TGCAGCGTCTGGGGTGAAATGGAGACCCAGTACTTC
>.|.|TRBJ2-3|TRBV7-2
CASSLVGSTSTDTQYF
TGTGCCAGCAGCTTAGTAGGCAGCACTAGCACAGATACGCAGTATTTT
>.|.|TRBJ1-1|TRBV4-2
CASSRNRGDLNTEAFF
TGTGCCAGCAGCCGAAACAGAGGAGATTTGAACACTGAAGCTTTCTTT
>.|TRBD1|TRBJ2-3|TRBV10-3
CAISNRGSNTDTQYF
TGTGCCATCAGTAACAGGGGGAGTAATACAGATACGCAGTATTTT
>.|TRBD2|TRBJ2-2|TRBV18
CASSPPRSSGGSTGELFF
TGTGCCAGCTCACCACCCCGTTCTAGCGGGGGTAGCACCGGGGAGCTGTTTTTT
>.|TRBD2|TRBJ2-7|TRBV7-2
CASSLPRVPSGGLREQYF
TGTGCCAGCAGCCTCCCCCGCGTCCCTAGCGGGGGGCTGAGGGAGCAGTACTTC
>.|.|TRBJ2-5|TRBV5-4
CASSLAGESGETQYF
TGTGCCAGCAGCTTGGCAGGGGAGTCGGGAGAGACCCAGTACTTC
>.|.|TRBJ2-7|TRBV18
CASSPPSNSYEQYF
TGTGCCAGCTCACCACCTTCCAATTCCTACGAGCAGTACTTC
>.|.|TRBJ2-1|TRBV21-1
CASSKVTYNEQFF
TGTGCCAGCAGCAAAGTTACCTACAATGAGCAGTTCTTC
>.|TRBD1|TRBJ1-5|TRBV7-8
CASSLRDRGGQPQHF
TGTGCCAGCAGCTTACGGGACAGGGGTGGGCAGCCCCAGCATTTT
>medium-sized|.|TRBJ1-5|TRBV7-9
CASSLDFGSNQPQHF
TGTGCCAGCAGCTTAGATTTTGGTAGCAATCAGCCCCAGCATTTT
>.|TRBD2|TRBJ2-3|TRBV13
CASSLARTSAGATQYF
TGTGCCAGCAGCTTAGCCCGGACTAGCGCCGGGGCTACGCAGTATTTT
>.|.|TRBJ2-7|TRBV27
CASRASVPPYEQYF
TGTGCCAGCAGAGCTAGCGTTCCCCCCTACGAGCAGTACTTC
>.|.|TRBJ2-3|TRBV15
CATSRWDFTDTQYF
TGTGCCACCAGCAGGTGGGACTTCACAGATACGCAGTATTTT
>.|TRBD2|TRBJ2-7|TRBV18
CASSPQRGVYEQYF
TGTGCCAGCTCACCACAGCGGGGGGTCTACGAGCAGTACTTC
>.|.|TRBJ1-4|TRBV7-9
CASSSGYNTDEKLFF
TGTGCCAGCAGCTCAGGGTATAATACTGATGAAAAACTGTTTTTT
>.|.|TRBJ2-4|TRBV5-5
CASSLNWAGNIQYF
TGTGCCAGCAGCTTGAATTGGGCGGGAAACATTCAGTACTTC
>.|.|TRBJ2-7|TRBV2
CASRLAGYEQYF
TGTGCCAGCAGGCTGGCGGGCTACGAGCAGTACTTC
>.|.|TRBJ1-2|TRBV7-2
CASSLAAWGYTF
TGTGCCAGCAGCTTAGCAGCGTGGGGCTACACCTTC
>.|TRBD1|TRBJ2-3|TRBV18
CASSLGTGDTDTQYF
TGTGCCAGCTCACTCGGGACAGGGGACACAGATACGCAGTATTTT
>few|.|TRBJ2-2|TRBV7-9
CASSWDLYTGELFF
TGTGCCAGCAGTTGGGACTTATACACCGGGGAGCTGTTTTTT
>once|TRBD1|TRBJ2-1|TRBV7-9
CASSFGTGYVNEQFF
TGTGCCAGCAGCTTTGGGACAGGGTACGTCAATGAGCAGTTCTTC
>once|.|TRBJ2-2|TRBV28
CASRQSPGELFF
TGTGCCAGCAGGCAAAGCCCTGGGGAGCTGTTTTTT
>.|.|TRBJ2-5|TRBV5-1
CASNQGGTQYF
TGCGCCAGCAACCAGGGGGGGACCCAGTACTTC
>.|TRBD2|TRBJ2-2|TRBV28
CASSLGREGTGELFF
TGTGCCAGCAGTTTAGGGAGGGAGGGCACCGGGGAGCTGTTTTTT
>.|TRBD2|TRBJ2-5|TRBV7-7
CASSRTSGQETQYF
TGTGCCAGCAGCCGCACTAGCGGCCAAGAGACCCAGTACTTC
>once|.|TRBJ1-2|TRBV29-1
CSAFRTEDYGYTF
TGCAGCGCCTTCCGGACAGAGGACTATGGCTACACCTTC
>.|TRBD2|TRBJ2-3|TRBV30
CACHNLAGPVTDTQYF
TGTGCCTGCCACAATTTAGCGGGACCAGTCACAGATACGCAGTATTTT
>once|.|TRBJ2-7|TRBV9
CASSAYYEQYF
TGTGCCAGCAGCGCATACTACGAGCAGTACTTC
>.|TRBD1|TRBJ2-2|TRBV7-7
CASSPDRGGELFF
TGTGCCAGCAGCCCCGACAGGGGTGGGGAGCTGTTTTTT
>few|TRBD2|TRBJ2-4|TRBV2
CATRREGGNIQYF
TGTGCAACCCGCCGGGAGGGGGGGAACATTCAGTACTTC
>.|.|TRBJ2-5|TRBV7-6
CASSSRGYQETQYF
TGTGCCAGCAGCTCAAGGGGGTACCAAGAGACCCAGTACTTC
>.|TRBD1|TRBJ2-1|TRBV29-1
CSVRDRGDENEQFF
TGCAGCGTCCGGGACAGGGGAGATGAAAATGAGCAGTTCTTC
>few|TRBD2|TRBJ2-1|TRBV4-1
CASSQESASGINEQFF
TGCGCCAGCAGCCAAGAATCGGCTAGCGGAATCAATGAGCAGTTCTTC
>.|.|TRBJ2-7|TRBV4-1
CASPGGEYEQYF
TGCGCCAGCCCAGGAGGGGAATACGAGCAGTACTTC
>.|.|TRBJ2-7|TRBV5-1
CASSLEAGPVGKQYF
TGCGCCAGCAGCTTGGAGGCGGGCCCGGTAGGTAAGCAGTACTTC
>.|.|TRBJ2-7|TRBV28
CASSRTAYEQYF
TGTGCCAGCAGCCGGACAGCTTACGAGCAGTACTTC
>.|TRBD1|TRBJ1-2|TRBV4-1
CASSQASQGAGDRGYTF
TGCGCCAGCAGCCAAGCCTCCCAGGGGGCAGGGGATCGTGGCTACACCTTC
>.|.|TRBJ2-3|TRBV5-1
CASSKRTPSTDTQYF
TGCGCCAGCAGCAAAAGGACACCTAGCACAGATACGCAGTATTTT
>.|TRBD2|TRBJ2-2|TRBV19
CASSVTSGSGGELFF
TGTGCCAGTAGTGTAACTAGCGGGAGCGGCGGGGAGCTGTTTTTT
>.|.|TRBJ1-3|TRBV2
CASIRRGSAGNTIYF
TGTGCCAGCATACGGAGGGGGAGCGCTGGAAACACCATATATTTT
>.|TRBD1|TRBJ2-2|TRBV14
CASSLRDSLTGELFF
TGTGCCAGCAGTCTTAGGGACAGCCTTACCGGGGAGCTGTTTTTT
>.|.|TRBJ2-5|TRBV7-2
CASSLGRRQETQYF
TGTGCCAGCAGCTTAGGTCGCCGCCAAGAGACCCAGTACTTC
>.|.|TRBJ1-1|TRBV18
CASSLGVQLTEAFF
TGTGCCAGCTCACTTGGGGTACAGCTCACTGAAGCTTTCTTT
>few|.|TRBJ2-3|TRBV4-1
CASSQDSGIRDTQYF
TGCGCCAGCAGCCAAGATAGCGGCATCAGAGATACGCAGTATTTT
>.|.|TRBJ1-2|TRBV15
CATSRSNKGAVGYTF
TGTGCCACCAGCAGATCTAATAAAGGGGCGGTTGGCTACACCTTC
>few|TRBD1|TRBJ1-2|TRBV19
CASSPGTATNYGYTF
TGTGCCAGTAGCCCTGGGACAGCAACTAACTATGGCTACACCTTC
>once|TRBD1|TRBJ1-2|TRBV18
CASSPGQGAYGYTF
TGTGCCAGCTCACCGGGACAGGGGGCCTATGGCTACACCTTC
>.|TRBD1|TRBJ1-6|TRBV5-1
CASSHGTGDNSPLHF
TGCGCCAGCAGCCACGGGACAGGGGATAATTCACCCCTCCACTTT